This T cell receptor (beta chain) was sequenced during a study of control samples from healthy donors and cancer patients. The CDR3 runs to 14 residues. V shed 2 bases and J 8 bases; nucleotides not matched to a gene: 7. Germline V gene lookup returns CDR1 MNHNS and CDR2 SASEGT. Sequenced by immunoSEQ multiplex PCR; TCRdb stores in-frame clones only, minus some. The data contain about 150,000 clones, about 93% of them singletons. Sequenced input: blood. The source is a man between 50 and 59 years old in good health. The rearrangement uses TRBV6-1 and TRBJ1-2, with 8 bases fitting TRBD1. The CDR3 DNA follows: TGTGCCAGCAGTGAACAGACAGGGGCAAGAGGCTACACCTTC. As protein: CASSEQTGARGYTF.